These 10 T cell receptor beta chains came from one sample sequenced in a study of cytomegalovirus exposure and HLA in healthy donors. This PCR relied on a set of 60 Vbeta primers and 13 Jbeta primers. The method was immunoSEQ multiplex PCR; TCRdb's version includes in-frame clones alone and lacks a portion of them. The data hold approximately 76,000 clones, with around 70% observed a single time. The specimen was PBMCs. All receptors derive from a middle-aged woman in good health and CMV-seropositive.

J is TRBJ2-7 and V is TRBV5-1, with 9 positions matching TRBD1. The CDR3 covers 13 residues. The V gene's germline CDR1 is SGHRS and CDR2 YFSETQ. The V gene end was trimmed by 4 bases and the J gene end by 10 bases; junction bases not matched to a gene: 9. In nucleotides, the CDR3 is TGCGCCAGCAGCACCGGGACAGGGCGACTCCAGTACTTC. This gives the protein CASSTGTGRLQYF.

The chain combines TRBV6-6 with TRBJ2-1; D is unclear. The CDR3 covers 16 residues. Germline V gene sequence: CDR1 MNHNY, CDR2 SVGAGI (reference sequence). V lost 0 bases and J 6 bases, leaving 15 bases between the germline ends. Written as DNA, the CDR3 is TGTGCCAGCAGTTACTCAAGGATAGAGTCGGGCAATGAGCAGTTCTTC. It encodes CASSYSRIESGNEQFF.

The J gene is TRBJ1-1, the V gene TRBV5-1; 7 nucleotides align to TRBD1. The CDR3 sequence is 15 residues long. Trimming at V came to 3 bases and at J to 1 base, leaving 6 bases not matched to a gene. CDR1 and CDR2 from the germline V gene are SGHRS and YFSETQ. In DNA form, the CDR3 reads TGCGCCAGCAGCTGGGGGGCAGGGGGGAACACTGAAGCTTTCTTT. It encodes CASSWGAGGNTEAFF. The full variable domain, in which reference TRBV5-1 and TRBJ1-1 provide the parts outside the CDR3, is KAGVTQTPRYLIKTRGQQVTLSCSPISGHRSVSWYQQTPGQGLQFLFEYFSETQRNKGNFPGRFSGRQFSNSRSEMNVSTLELGDSALYLCASSWGAGGNTEAFFGQGTRLTVV.

This chain uses TRBV5-1 with TRBJ2-7, with D perhaps matching TRBD2 (5 bases). Per germline, CDR1 SGHRS and CDR2 YFSETQ. The germline V and J ends were trimmed by 2 bases and 3 bases, with 9 bases remaining between them. The CDR3 extends over 13 amino acids. The CDR3 reads CASSFEGNYEQYF. CDR3 nucleotide sequence: TGCGCCAGCAGCTTTGAGGGCAACTACGAGCAGTACTTC.

The chain has TRBV5-4 and TRBJ2-3; D might be TRBD2 (6 bases). CDR1 and CDR2 from the germline V gene are SGHNT and YYREEE (reference sequence). CDR3 length: 15 residues. The ends were cut back, 2 bases at V and 3 bases at J, with 13 bases in the middle. CDR3 amino acids: CASSLGGRETDTQYF. CDR3 sequence (DNA): TGTGCCAGCAGCTTAGGCGGGCGGGAAACAGATACGCAGTATTTT.

The rearrangement joins TRBV2 to TRBJ2-2; tentative D call: TRBD2 (5 bases). The CDR3 has 15 residues. Germline lookup yields CDR1 SNHLY and CDR2 FYNNEI. The V end lost 7 bases, the J end lost 6 bases, and 18 bases lay between the germline ends. The CDR3 sequence: CASKTRESFAGELFF. The CDR3 DNA reads as TGTGCCAGCAAAACTAGGGAGTCTTTTGCCGGGGAGCTGTTTTTT.

The gene calls are TRBV11-2 and TRBJ1-1; the match to TRBD1 covers 8 bases. Germline V gene data show CDR1 as SGHAT and CDR2 as FQNNGV. The CDR3 covers 16 residues. V gave up 3 bases and J gave up 4 bases; unmatched junction bases: 10. CDR3 region: CASSFGQGAGVTEAFF. The CDR3, as DNA: TGTGCCAGCAGCTTCGGGCAGGGGGCGGGGGTCACTGAAGCTTTCTTT. Full variable domain (outside the CDR3, taken from reference TRBV11-2 and TRBJ1-1): EAGVAQSPRYKIIEKRQSVAFWCNPISGHATLYWYQQILGQGPKLLIQFQNNGVVDDSQLPKDRFSAERLKGVDSTLKIQPAKLEDSAVYLCASSFGQGAGVTEAFFGQGTRLTVV.

The chain links TRBV18 to TRBJ1-2; D might be TRBD1 (5 bases). The CDR3 extends over 14 amino acids. V was pared by 3 bases and J by 3 bases, with 11 bases between. Germline CDR1 and CDR2: KGHSH and LQKENI. CDR3: CASSPRAGHYGYTF. The CDR3 DNA follows: TGTGCCAGCTCACCGCGGGCGGGGCACTATGGCTACACCTTC.

The chain carries TRBV5-8 and TRBJ2-7; 10 bases are a match to TRBD2. The germline gives CDR1 SGHTS, CDR2 YDEGEE. The CDR3 sequence is 15 residues long. The V gene end was trimmed by 2 bases and the J gene end by 1 base; junction bases not matched to a gene: 3. CDR3 sequence: CASSFQREGSYEQYF. CDR3 bases: TGTGCCAGCAGCTTCCAGCGGGAGGGGTCCTACGAGCAGTACTTC.

This rearrangement joins TRBV19 to TRBJ2-3, with 11 positions matching TRBD1. CDR3 size: 15 residues. V shed 9 bases, J shed 3 bases, and the junction held 8 bases outside the gene matches. CDR1 is LNHDA, CDR2 SQIVND, per germline (reference sequence). The CDR3 sequence: CASHGQGAQTDTQYF. CDR3 bases: TGTGCCAGCCACGGACAGGGGGCGCAAACAGATACGCAGTATTTT.